In its sample, the clone carrying this T cell receptor beta chain was seen once. Its antigen is still unknown. The record originates from a study of cytomegalovirus exposure and HLA in healthy donors. Study-wide results and caveats: In a later analysis, specific HLA alleles were associated with around 17,000 TCR beta sequences at a 0.05 false discovery rate.

PCR amplification relied on 60 Vbeta primers (plus 13 Jbeta primers). The table came from immunoSEQ multiplex PCR; TCRdb's copy has only in-frame clones and leaves some out. The table has 65,000 to 85,000 clones, 77% seen once. CDR3 length equals 14 residues. V was trimmed by 7 bases and J by 0 bases, leaving 14 bases between them. Germline V CDR1 and CDR2: SGHRS, YFSETQ. Material: PBMCs. The TCR comes from a man aged 50 or older in good health and CMV-seropositive. The chain links TRBV5-1 to TRBJ2-7; D is possibly TRBD2 (6 bases). CDR3 residues: CASRGGASSYEQYF. The CDR3 DNA reads as TGCGCCAGCCGGGGCGGGGCGAGCTCCTACGAGCAGTACTTC.